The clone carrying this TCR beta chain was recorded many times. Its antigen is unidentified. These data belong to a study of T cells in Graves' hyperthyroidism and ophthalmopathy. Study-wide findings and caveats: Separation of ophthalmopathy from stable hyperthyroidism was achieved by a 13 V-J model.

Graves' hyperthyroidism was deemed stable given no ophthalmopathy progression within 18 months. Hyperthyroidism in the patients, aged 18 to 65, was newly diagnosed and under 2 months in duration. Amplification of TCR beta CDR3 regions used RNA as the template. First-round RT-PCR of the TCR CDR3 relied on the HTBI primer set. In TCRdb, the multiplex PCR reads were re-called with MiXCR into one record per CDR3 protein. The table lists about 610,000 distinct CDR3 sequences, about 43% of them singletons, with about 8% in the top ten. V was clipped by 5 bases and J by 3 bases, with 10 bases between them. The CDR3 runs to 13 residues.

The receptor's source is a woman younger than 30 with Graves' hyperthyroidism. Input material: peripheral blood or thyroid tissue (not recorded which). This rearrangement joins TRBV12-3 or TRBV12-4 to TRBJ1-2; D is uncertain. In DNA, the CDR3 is TGTGCCAGCAGTCCCCAGGTCGACTATGGCTACACCTTC. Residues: CASSPQVDYGYTF.